This entry is about one TCR beta chain. These data originate in a study of blood T cell repertoires in COVID-19. Study-level background: In each case, the material was cDNA or gDNA derived from T cells, B-cell-depleted T cells, or PBMCs.

Seattle participants joined during active infection and were tracked over time. Under the authors' procedure: Amplifying reference gene primers gave estimates of nucleated cell counts. Clones were sequenced by immunoSEQ multiplex PCR, and TCRdb holds only the in-frame ones, with some missing. That table is the source of V, J and clone size, and D and trimming were worked out from the DNA. The data hold under 350,000 clones, with roughly 89% observed a single time. CDR3 length equals 16 residues. In germline, CDR1 is MNHEY, CDR2 SMNVEV (reference sequence). V trimming: 4 bases; J trimming: 7 bases; junction bases outside the gene matches: 9.

This sequence joins TRBV27 and TRBJ2-1, with 11 bases that match TRBD2. The sample consisted of peripheral blood. The sequence derives from a woman younger than 45 with COVID-19, enrolled during active disease. The CDR3, as DNA: TGTGCCAGCAGTTCCTTAGCGGGGGGGCCCGGGAATGAGCAGTTCTTC. This gives the protein CASSSLAGGPGNEQFF.